The 28 T cell receptor beta chains listed next were all sequenced from one sample in a study of cytomegalovirus exposure and HLA in healthy donors. The data were produced by immunoSEQ multiplex PCR, yet TCRdb's version contains in-frame clones alone and is incomplete. The sample consists of about 160,000 clones, nearly 90% of them appearing once. Sequenced: PBMCs. Source of these receptors: a woman aged 18-30 years in good health and CMV-seropositive.

V and J are TRBV6-6 and TRBJ1-2, with no clear D. The CDR3 is 13 residues long. Germline assignment: CDR1 MNHNY and CDR2 SVGAGI (reference sequence). The V end lost 4 bases, the J end lost 7 bases, and 13 bases lay between the germline ends. CDR3 nucleotides: TGTGCCAGCAGTTCCTCGGGTGCGGGTGGCTACACCTTC. It translates to CASSSSGAGGYTF.

The V gene is TRBV30, the J gene TRBJ1-5; D gene ambiguous. In germline, CDR1 is GTSNPN, CDR2 SVGIG (reference sequence). The CDR3 consists of 13 residues. Trimming removed 0 bases at V and 7 bases at J, with 10 bases between. In nucleotides, the CDR3 is TGTGCCTGGAGTGTACAGCCGGGGCAGCCCCAGCATTTT. This gives the protein CAWSVQPGQPQHF.

This clone was seen just once. Germline and junction disagree at one end, which may indicate a read error. This chain links TRBV4-1 with TRBJ1-2, with TRBD1 matching 7 bases. The CDR3 covers 16 residues. The germline gives CDR1 MGHRA, CDR2 YSYEKL. The CDR3 DNA reads TGCGCCAGCAGCAAAGAAACAGGGGCGGCGAACTATGGCTACACCTTC. Its translation: CASSKETGAANYGYTF.

The rearrangement links TRBV11-2 to TRBJ1-1; no definite D call. Trimming removed 1 base from V and 4 bases from J, with 16 bases in between. The CDR3 consists of 16 residues. Germline V gene data show CDR1 as SGHAT and CDR2 as FQNNGV. The CDR3 sequence: CASSLGLSGSFTEAFF. In DNA, the CDR3 is TGTGCCAGCAGCTTAGGGTTGTCGGGATCCTTCACTGAAGCTTTCTTT.

This clone was counted once. The V and J genes are TRBV6-5 and TRBJ2-3; tentative D call: TRBD1 (5 bases). Germline V lookup: CDR1 MNHEY, CDR2 SVGAGI. This CDR3 contains 14 residues. V dropped 5 bases and J dropped 3 bases, with 12 bases sitting between them. The CDR3 DNA sequence: TGTGCCAGCAGTGACTTATCAGGGACAGATACGCAGTATTTT. This codes for CASSDLSGTDTQYF.

This clone was picked up a small number of times. The chain has TRBV6-5 and TRBJ1-2, with a tentative D call TRBD1 (6 bases). Trimming cost V 0 bases and J 8 bases, with 16 bases left between them. The CDR3 is 15 amino acids. Germline-derived CDR1 and CDR2 are MNHEY and SVGAGI. CDR3 protein: CASSYSSPRGGGYTF. As DNA, the CDR3 is TGTGCCAGCAGTTACTCGAGTCCCAGGGGAGGGGGCTACACCTTC.

The rearrangement joins TRBV2 to TRBJ2-3; D ambiguous. The germline V gene encodes CDR1 SNHLY and CDR2 FYNNEI. The CDR3 has 12 residues. The V gene lost 6 bases and the J gene lost 11 bases, with 15 bases spanning the gap. The CDR3 DNA reads as TGTGCCAGCAGAACTACAAGCCTAGGGCAGTATTTT. This codes for CASRTTSLGQYF.

The chain joins TRBV11-1 to TRBJ2-7; D possibly corresponds to TRBD2 (6 bases). The CDR3 contains 16 residues. V dropped 5 bases and J dropped 0 bases, with 17 bases sitting between them. The germline V gene has CDR1 SGHAT and CDR2 FQDESV (reference sequence). Here the CDR3 reads CASSPTRDSRSYEQYF. The CDR3 nucleotides are TGTGCCAGCAGCCCTACTCGGGACTCTCGCTCCTACGAGCAGTACTTC.

This chain joins TRBV10-2 and TRBJ2-7, with 7 bases aligning to TRBD1. Germline CDR1 WSHSY, CDR2 SAAADI. J was trimmed by 6 bases and V by 6 bases; bases with no gene match: 11. The CDR3 length is 14 residues. The CDR3 protein is CASRSPGQATEQYF. The CDR3 nucleotides are TGCGCCAGCAGGAGCCCAGGACAGGCGACCGAGCAGTACTTC.

The CDR3 nucleotides read TGTGCCAGCAGCCAGAAGACAGGGAGTCTCACAGATACGCAGTATTTT. Encoded protein: CASSQKTGSLTDTQYF. The chain employs TRBV4-2 and TRBJ2-3; 7 positions agree with TRBD1. This CDR3 comprises 16 residues. J was trimmed by 2 bases and V by 3 bases; bases with no gene match: 8. CDR1 is LGHNA, CDR2 YNFKEQ, per germline.

The genes are TRBV28 and TRBJ2-6; no firm D call. The CDR3 loop spans 14 amino acids. Germline CDR1 MDHEN, CDR2 SYDVKM. The V and J ends lost 7 bases and 4 bases respectively, with 11 bases between them. CDR3 residues: CASISVAGANVLTF. The CDR3 coding sequence is TGTGCCAGCATATCGGTCGCCGGGGCCAACGTCCTGACTTTC.

The J gene is TRBJ2-1, the V gene TRBV6-5; a weak D match, TRBD2 (6 bases). The CDR3 runs to 15 residues. Trimming removed 2 bases from V and 4 bases from J, with 12 bases in between. CDR1 and CDR2 (germline): MNHEY, SVGAGI. The CDR3 is CASSYESGAYNEQFF. CDR3 in DNA: TGTGCCAGCAGTTACGAATCGGGAGCGTACAATGAGCAGTTCTTC.

V and J are TRBV29-1 and TRBJ2-5; D gene ambiguous. The germline CDR1 and CDR2 sequences are SQVTM and ANQGSEA. V gave up 6 bases and J gave up 1 base, with 12 bases separating them. The CDR3 is 13 amino acids. CDR3 protein: CSVPQLTQETQYF. The CDR3, as DNA: TGCAGCGTCCCACAGCTCACCCAAGAGACCCAGTACTTC.

A note on this clone: Additional DNA sequences in this sample encode the identical CDR3. The chain recombines TRBV6-5 with TRBJ2-7, with D perhaps TRBD1 (6 bases). The V gene lost 2 bases and the J gene lost 1 base, with 6 bases spanning the gap. Germline values: CDR1 MNHEY, CDR2 SVGAGI. CDR3 length: 13 amino acids. The CDR3 sequence: CASSYGQSYEQYF. As DNA, the CDR3 is TGTGCCAGCAGTTACGGACAGTCCTACGAGCAGTACTTC.

This chain uses TRBV5-5 with TRBJ2-1; 9 nucleotides align to TRBD2. The germline V gene has CDR1 SGHKS and CDR2 YYEKEE (reference sequence). Trimming at V came to 0 bases and at J to 10 bases, leaving 8 bases not matched to a gene. CDR3 length equals 15 residues. CDR3 in amino acids: CASSLVLAGVREQFF. Here the CDR3 DNA reads TGTGCCAGCAGCTTGGTCTTAGCGGGAGTAAGGGAGCAGTTCTTC.

The gene calls are TRBV7-6 and TRBJ2-1, with D maybe TRBD2 (6 bases). The germline V gene encodes CDR1 SGHVS and CDR2 FNYEAQ. V lost 5 bases and J lost 3, with 20 bases in between. This CDR3 contains 17 residues. CDR3 region: CASSPWLTRDNYNEQFF. CDR3 coding DNA: TGTGCCAGCAGCCCCTGGCTAACGCGGGATAACTACAATGAGCAGTTCTTC. Based on the CDR3 plus reference TRBV7-6 and TRBJ2-1, the full variable domain is GAGVSQSPRYKVTKRGQDVALRCDPISGHVSLYWYRQALGQGPEFLTYFNYEAQQDKSGLPNDRFSAERPEGSISTLTIQRTEQRDSAMYRCASSPWLTRDNYNEQFFGPGTRLTVL.

The chain joins TRBV7-6 to TRBJ2-3; 7 bases fit TRBD2. Trimming cost V 0 bases and J 0 bases; bases outside gene matches: 0. This CDR3 has 15 residues. Germline CDR1 SGHVS, CDR2 FNYEAQ. This chain's CDR3 is CASSLASGSTDTQYF. Here the CDR3 DNA reads TGTGCCAGCAGCTTAGCTAGCGGGAGCACAGATACGCAGTATTTT.

The CDR3 sequence is CASSFLGTRRQDTQYF. DNA for the CDR3: TGTGCCAGCAGTTTCCTCGGGACTAGACGCCAAGATACGCAGTATTTT. This chain links TRBV6-5 with TRBJ2-3; 8 positions agree with TRBD2. Germline V lookup: CDR1 MNHEY, CDR2 SVGAGI. The CDR3 has 16 amino acids. The V and J ends lost 4 bases and 5 bases, in that order; junction bases with no gene match: 11.

The chain joins TRBV6-5 to TRBJ2-7; D gene uncertain. Germline V gene data show CDR1 as MNHEY and CDR2 as SVGAGI. The CDR3 contains 13 residues. The V and J ends lost 7 bases and 0 bases respectively, with 10 bases between them. CDR3 region: CASTPESSYEQYF. The CDR3, as DNA: TGTGCCAGCACCCCTGAGAGCTCCTACGAGCAGTACTTC.

The J gene is TRBJ1-2, the V gene TRBV11-3; TRBD1 agrees at 7 bases. Per germline, CDR1 SGHNT and CDR2 YENEEA. This CDR3 is 13 amino acids long. V was pared by 7 bases and J by 4 bases, with 6 bases of the junction left unmatched. CDR3 loop: CASITGVGYGYTF. In nucleotides, the CDR3 is TGTGCCAGCATCACAGGGGTGGGCTATGGCTACACCTTC.

The chain has TRBV15 and TRBJ2-6, with 7 bases lining up with TRBD1. The trim removed 0 bases at V and 0 bases at J, leaving 2 bases unmatched. Per germline, CDR1 LNHNV and CDR2 YYDKDF (reference sequence). This CDR3 spans 17 amino acids. The CDR3 sequence: CATSRDRDSSGANVLTF. In DNA form, the CDR3 reads TGTGCCACCAGCAGAGATCGGGACAGCTCTGGGGCCAACGTCCTGACTTTC.

V and J are TRBV28 and TRBJ2-7; 9 positions agree with TRBD1. The CDR3 is 14 residues long. Trimming at V came to 6 bases and at J to 7 bases, leaving 10 bases not matched to a gene. Germline loops: CDR1 MDHEN, CDR2 SYDVKM. The CDR3 sequence: CASRRTGVSPEQYF. The CDR3 DNA follows: TGTGCCAGCAGGAGGACAGGGGTATCTCCTGAGCAGTACTTC.

This chain connects TRBV30 to TRBJ2-2; TRBD2 matches at 7 bases. Germline V lookup: CDR1 GTSNPN, CDR2 SVGIG (reference sequence). V shed 5 bases, J shed 5 bases, and the junction held 2 bases outside the gene matches. The CDR3 runs to 12 residues. CDR3 sequence (DNA): TGTGCCTGGCCGCGGGAGACCGGGGAGCTGTTTTTT. Protein: CAWPRETGELFF. The entire variable domain, with the rest obtained from reference TRBV30 and TRBJ2-2, is as follows: SQTIHQWPATLVQPVGSPLSLECTVEGTSNPNLYWYRQAAGRGLQLLFYSVGIGQISSEVPQNLSASRPQDRQFILSSKKLLLSDSGFYLCAWPRETGELFFGEGSRLTVL.

The chain links TRBV11-2 to TRBJ2-2, with TRBD2 matching over 11 bases. Per germline, CDR1 SGHAT and CDR2 FQNNGV. V dropped 7 bases and J dropped 6; count of bases not matched to a gene: 4. The CDR3 contains 14 residues. CDR3 sequence: CASIAGGPAGELFF. The CDR3 bases are TGTGCCAGCATAGCGGGAGGGCCTGCCGGGGAGCTGTTTTTT. Full variable domain (outside the CDR3, taken from reference TRBV11-2 and TRBJ2-2): EAGVAQSPRYKIIEKRQSVAFWCNPISGHATLYWYQQILGQGPKLLIQFQNNGVVDDSQLPKDRFSAERLKGVDSTLKIQPAKLEDSAVYLCASIAGGPAGELFFGEGSRLTVL.

This chain connects TRBV5-1 to TRBJ2-1; D is perhaps TRBD2 (5 bases). The CDR3 length is 15 residues. V gave up 5 bases and J gave up 4 bases, with 16 bases separating them. In germline, CDR1 is SGHRS, CDR2 YFSETQ. In nucleotides, the CDR3 is TGCGCCAGCAGAAATCGGGCGGGCCCATACAATGAGCAGTTCTTC. Translation gives CASRNRAGPYNEQFF.

The sample holds one count of this clone. The chain recombines TRBV12-5 with TRBJ2-7; 14 bases line up with TRBD2. CDR3 size: 16 residues. Germline CDR1 is LGHNT and CDR2 is FRNRAP. Unmatched junction bases numbered 7, after V lost 2 bases and J lost 7 bases. The CDR3 nucleotides are TGTGCTAGTGGTTTGCCACAGGGACTAGCGGGAGTTGAGCAGTACTTC. It is translated as CASGLPQGLAGVEQYF. The whole variable domain, remainder taken from reference TRBV12-5 and TRBJ2-7, is DARVTQTPRHKVTEMGQEVTMRCQPILGHNTVFWYRQTMMQGLELLAYFRNRAPLDDSGMPKDRFSAEMPDATLATLKIQPSEPRDSAVYFCASGLPQGLAGVEQYFGPGTRLTVT.

V and J are TRBV30 and TRBJ2-7; TRBD1 aligns across 7 bases. V lost 5 bases to trimming and J lost 2 bases; unmatched junction nucleotides: 6. CDR3 length equals 13 residues. CDR1 and CDR2 from the germline V gene are GTSNPN and SVGIG (reference sequence). The CDR3 DNA reads TGTGCCTGGGCCCCAGACAGGGCCTACGAGCAGTACTTC. It codes for CAWAPDRAYEQYF.

V is TRBV5-6 and J is TRBJ1-2; D is undetermined. The CDR3 consists of 16 residues. Trimming removed 4 bases at V and 2 bases at J, with 18 bases between. Germline-derived CDR1 and CDR2 are SGHDT and YYEEEE. This CDR3 is CASSPGRYGENYGYTF. The CDR3 nucleotides are TGTGCCAGCAGCCCGGGAAGGTACGGCGAAAACTATGGCTACACCTTC.